Below are 29 T cell receptor beta chains sequenced from a single sample in a study of vaccination and CD4 T cells after COVID-19. Treatment described: roughly ten-day PBMC culture with coronavirus spike peptide pools or control peptides (ViraFEST assay). CD4+ T lymphocytes from the unexposed donor were collected before the COVID-19 pandemic (2011-2018). These receptors' targets are unknown. Sequencing of cultured CD4+ T cell DNA used the Oncomine TCR Beta short-read assay. Using its own MiXCR run on the PCR reads, TCRdb lists one record per CDR3 protein. The table has 4,500 to 6,000 distinct CDR3 sequences, 35% to 45% seen once. Sequencing was carried out using CD4+ T cells from blood, cultured in vitro. These receptors originate from a human donor in good health.

The chain has TRBV20-1 and TRBJ2-7; a possible D gene is TRBD2 (7 bases). This CDR3 is 16 amino acids long. Trimming cost V 0 bases and J 1 base, with 16 bases left between them. Germline V gene data show CDR1 as DFQATT and CDR2 as SNEGSKA (reference sequence). The CDR3 is CSAREEGGGLSYEQYF. For the CDR3, the DNA is TGCAGTGCTAGAGAGGAGGGGGGGGGCCTATCCTACGAGCAGTACTTC.

The J gene is TRBJ1-1, the V gene TRBV30; 7 bases agree with TRBD1. From germline, CDR1 is GTSNPN and CDR2 SVGIG (reference sequence). J gave up 10 bases and V 1 base, and 6 bases lay outside the gene matches. There are 12 residues in the CDR3. The DNA for the CDR3 is TGTGCCTGGAGTGACAGGGGCCGGAGAGCTTTCTTT. Its protein product is CAWSDRGRRAFF. Full variable domain (rest looked up from reference TRBV30 and TRBJ1-1): SQTIHQWPATLVQPVGSPLSLECTVEGTSNPNLYWYRQAAGRGLQLLFYSVGIGQISSEVPQNLSASRPQDRQFILSSKKLLLSDSGFYLCAWSDRGRRAFFGQGTRLTVV.

A single count supports this clonotype. The chain employs TRBV11-3 and TRBJ1-2, with no clear D. V lost 5 bases to trimming and J lost 1 base, with 14 bases between them. The CDR3 has 15 residues. Per the germline V gene, CDR1 is SGHNT and CDR2 is YENEEA. In DNA form, the CDR3 reads TGTGCCAGCAGCCCAGAGGCAGGAGATAACTATGGCTACACCTTC. It codes for CASSPEAGDNYGYTF.

This clonotype has a single count. The chain uses TRBV19 and TRBJ2-2; 8 positions match TRBD1. Germline trimming cut 6 bases from V and 3 bases from J; bases unmatched to any gene: 3. This CDR3 region has 14 residues. The germline V gene has CDR1 LNHDA and CDR2 SQIVND (reference sequence). The CDR3 is CASRTGAHTGELFF. DNA of the CDR3: TGTGCCAGTAGGACAGGGGCGCACACCGGGGAGCTGTTTTTT.

V and J are TRBV18 and TRBJ2-7; D gene ambiguous. Trimming left V 3 bases short and J 3 bases short, with 15 bases between. Germline loops: CDR1 KGHSH, CDR2 LQKENI. This CDR3 spans 15 amino acids. CDR3 sequence: CASSPPSGVHYEQYF. The CDR3 nucleotides read TGTGCCAGCTCACCCCCATCGGGCGTCCACTACGAGCAGTACTTC.

This rearrangement joins TRBV7-9 to TRBJ1-1, with a possible D match to TRBD1 (6 bases). This CDR3 spans 14 amino acids. From germline, CDR1 is SEHNR and CDR2 FQNEAQ (reference sequence). The V and J ends lost 7 bases and 5 bases respectively, with 17 bases between them. CDR3 sequence (DNA): TGTGCCAGCAACAACAGGGACTCGGGTACTGAAGCTTTCTTT. This encodes CASNNRDSGTEAFF.

The rearrangement joins TRBV20-1 to TRBJ2-1; D possibly corresponds to TRBD1 (8 bases). Trimming took 5 bases from V and 9 from J, leaving 23 bases between them. CDR1 is DFQATT, CDR2 SNEGSKA, per germline (reference sequence). The CDR3 spans 15 residues. The DNA of the CDR3 is TGCAGTGCTGCCGTTAGGACAGGGACTAAGGGTGAGCAGTTCTTC. It encodes CSAAVRTGTKGEQFF.

The sample holds a few counts of this clonotype. The CDR3 region has the DNA TGTGCCAGCAGGTCCCCCGGGGGCACCGGGGAGCTGTTTTTT. It specifies CASRSPGGTGELFF. The chain is built from TRBV6-1 and TRBJ2-2; TRBD2 is a possible D gene (6 bases). Germline V gene sequence: CDR1 MNHNS, CDR2 SASEGT. The CDR3 is 14 amino acids. V was shortened by 6 bases and J by 4 bases, with 12 bases between the two germline ends.

The chain employs TRBV20-1 and TRBJ2-5, with 13 bases that match TRBD2. The CDR3 sequence is 15 residues long. With V trimmed by 6 bases and J by 3 bases, 7 bases remained unmatched. CDR1 is DFQATT, CDR2 SNEGSKA, per germline (reference sequence). CDR3 loop: CSAGGTSGAKETQYF. CDR3 DNA sequence: TGCAGTGCGGGAGGGACTAGCGGGGCCAAAGAGACCCAGTACTTC.

This clonotype occurred a few times. This chain connects TRBV2 to TRBJ1-1, with D uncertain. The CDR3 is 11 residues long. V gave up 4 bases and J gave up 3 bases, with 3 bases separating them. Germline loops: CDR1 SNHLY, CDR2 FYNNEI. CDR3 sequence reads: CASSGDTEAFF. Written as DNA, the CDR3 is TGTGCCAGCAGTGGTGACACTGAAGCTTTCTTT.

The table lists this clonotype with a few counts. The rearrangement links TRBV6-5 to TRBJ1-5; D remains ambiguous. Germline V gene sequence: CDR1 MNHEY, CDR2 SVGAGI. CDR3 length equals 14 residues. The V and J ends lost 0 bases and 6 bases respectively, with 9 bases between them. The CDR3 here is CASSYSSHGQPQHF. The CDR3 DNA sequence: TGTGCCAGCAGTTACTCGAGTCACGGTCAGCCCCAGCATTTT.

The J gene is TRBJ1-2, the V gene TRBV12-5; 7 bases agree with TRBD1. From germline, CDR1 is LGHNT and CDR2 FRNRAP. CDR3 length: 13 amino acids. The junction had 6 bases not matched to a gene; V was cut back by 7 bases and J by 4 bases. CDR3 region: CASAQGDGYGYTF. DNA of the CDR3: TGTGCTAGTGCCCAGGGGGACGGCTATGGCTACACCTTC.

This clonotype has a handful of counts. The V and J genes are TRBV27 and TRBJ1-1, with D hard to call. CDR3 length: 13 residues. CDR1 and CDR2 (germline): MNHEY, SMNVEV (reference sequence). Trimming shortened V by 5 bases and J by 2 bases, and 9 bases separated the two germline ends. The CDR3 DNA reads as TGTGCCAGCAGTACAGAACCCAACACTGAAGCTTTCTTT. This codes for CASSTEPNTEAFF.

V gene TRBV25-1 combines with J gene TRBJ1-1; no firm D call. Trimming removed 5 bases at V and 1 base at J, with 11 bases between. The CDR3 length is 14 residues. Germline CDR1 reads MGHDK; CDR2 reads SYGVNS. CDR3 in amino acids: CASSRVGENTEAFF. DNA of the CDR3: TGTGCCAGCAGTCGTGTGGGAGAGAACACTGAAGCTTTCTTT.

This chain joins TRBV19 and TRBJ2-2; perhaps D is TRBD1 or TRBD2 (5 bases each). The CDR3 has 14 residues. Trimming took 3 bases from V and 7 from J, leaving 12 bases between them. CDR1 and CDR2 (germline): LNHDA, SQIVND (reference sequence). As DNA, the CDR3 is TGTGCCAGTAGTATCGCTCAGGGAGTCGGGGAGCTGTTTTTT. This gives the protein CASSIAQGVGELFF.

This clonotype was detected only a few times. This rearrangement joins TRBV7-2 to TRBJ2-2; D is ambiguous. This CDR3 spans 14 amino acids. Germline lookup yields CDR1 SGHTA and CDR2 FQGNSA. V was trimmed by 1 base and J by 5 bases, leaving 8 bases between them. The chain's CDR3 is CASSLVAGTGELFF. The CDR3 DNA is TGTGCCAGCAGCTTAGTGGCTGGAACCGGGGAGCTGTTTTTT.

This clonotype turned up a few times. The V call is TRBV7-3, the J call TRBJ2-3, with 7 bases matching TRBD1. Unmatched junction bases numbered 4, after V lost 0 bases and J lost 4 bases. In germline, CDR1 is SGHTA, CDR2 FQGTGA. This CDR3 comprises 15 residues. Written as DNA, the CDR3 is TGTGCCAGCAGCTTAACGTCAGACAGGGCAGATACGCAGTATTTT. Its translation is CASSLTSDRADTQYF.

The chain combines TRBV12-5 with TRBJ1-1; D remains unclear. CDR3 length: 14 amino acids. Germline V gene data show CDR1 as LGHNT and CDR2 as FRNRAP. Trimming removed 7 bases from V and 2 bases from J, with 14 bases in between. CDR3 sequence reads: CASEIIPDNTEAFF. In DNA, the CDR3 is TGTGCTAGTGAAATTATTCCGGACAACACTGAAGCTTTCTTT.

The CDR3 loop is CASSLVKGTWEQYF. The CDR3 DNA reads TGTGCCAGCAGCTTAGTGAAGGGGACCTGGGAGCAGTACTTC. The rearrangement uses TRBV11-2 and TRBJ2-7; D tentatively reads TRBD1 or TRBD2 (5 bases each). This CDR3 comprises 14 residues. CDR1 and CDR2 (germline): SGHAT, FQNNGV. V was trimmed by 1 base and J by 7 bases, leaving 14 bases between them.

This CDR3 is CASSPGLKALNQPQHF. As DNA, the CDR3 is TGTGCCAGCAGTCCGGGACTCAAAGCCCTAAATCAGCCCCAGCATTTT. V is TRBV6-1 and J is TRBJ1-5; weak D call: TRBD1 (5 bases). V was cut by 5 bases and J by 4 bases, with 18 bases left in between. CDR1 and CDR2 from the germline V gene are MNHNS and SASEGT. This CDR3 is 16 amino acids long.

This clonotype is large (0.1 to 1%) by share. This rearrangement joins TRBV20-1 to TRBJ1-5; a possible D gene is TRBD1 (6 bases). The CDR3 runs 15 residues. CDR1 is DFQATT and CDR2 is SNEGSKA in the germline V gene (reference sequence). The V end lost 0 bases, the J end lost 6 bases, and 15 bases lay between the germline ends. CDR3 sequence (DNA): TGCAGTGCTAGAGAGATTAAGGGGGACGGTCAGCCCCAGCATTTT. Translating gives CSAREIKGDGQPQHF.

V is TRBV6-1 and J is TRBJ2-5; either TRBD1 or TRBD2 may fit D (5 bases each). The germline gives CDR1 MNHNS, CDR2 SASEGT. The CDR3 runs to 13 residues. V lost 6 bases and J 5 bases, leaving 13 bases between the germline ends. The CDR3 reads CASRRGLEETQYF. CDR3 nucleotides: TGTGCCAGCAGGAGGGGTCTGGAGGAGACCCAGTACTTC.

This clonotype turned up a few times. The rearrangement joins TRBV20-1 to TRBJ1-5, with 7 bases aligning to TRBD1. Trimming took 6 bases from V and 2 from J; bases not matched to a gene: 4. CDR3 length equals 13 residues. Germline V lookup: CDR1 DFQATT, CDR2 SNEGSKA (reference sequence). The CDR3 spells CSAADRGNQPQHF. In nucleotides, the CDR3 is TGCAGTGCCGCAGACAGGGGCAATCAGCCCCAGCATTTT.

The chain recombines TRBV6-5 with TRBJ1-2; D is unclear. CDR3 length equals 13 residues. Trimming pared 0 bases from V and 8 bases from J, leaving 10 bases between. Germline V CDR1 and CDR2: MNHEY, SVGAGI. CDR3 residues: CASSYSEGDGYTF. The CDR3, as DNA: TGTGCCAGCAGTTACTCAGAGGGTGACGGCTACACCTTC.

This clonotype was counted between two and nine times. J is TRBJ2-7 and V is TRBV11-2; D unclear. The CDR3 runs to 11 residues. V was clipped by 2 bases and J by 6 bases, with 5 bases between them. Per germline, CDR1 SGHAT and CDR2 FQNNGV. CDR3 amino acids: CASSLISEQYF. CDR3 in DNA: TGTGCCAGCAGCTTAATCAGCGAGCAGTACTTC.

V and J are TRBV7-2 and TRBJ1-6; no clear D. CDR3 size: 13 residues. The V gene's germline CDR1 is SGHTA and CDR2 FQGNSA. The V and J ends lost 4 bases and 7 bases respectively, with 8 bases between them. CDR3 in DNA: TGTGCCAGCAGCTCCATCGAAAATTCACCCCTCCACTTT. As protein: CASSSIENSPLHF.

This rearrangement joins TRBV14 to TRBJ1-1; tentative D call: TRBD1 (5 bases). Trimming took off 0 bases at V and 10 bases at J, with 9 bases between the two ends. This CDR3 contains 12 residues. CDR1 and CDR2 (germline): SGHDN, FVKESK. The CDR3 DNA sequence: TGTGCCAGCAGCCAAGACAGGGTAGTAGCTTTCTTT. It specifies CASSQDRVVAFF.

The chain uses TRBV6-5 and TRBJ1-1; possible D gene TRBD1, 6 bases. The germline V gene has CDR1 MNHEY and CDR2 SVGAGI. This CDR3 has 15 amino acids. Trimming took off 2 bases at V and 6 bases at J, with 16 bases between the two ends. The CDR3 DNA reads as TGTGCCAGCAGTTACGGCCGGGCCAGGGGTTCTGAAGCTTTCTTT. It yields the protein CASSYGRARGSEAFF.

The chain employs TRBV27 and TRBJ1-2; 9 bases align to TRBD1. The junction had 5 bases not matched to a gene; V was cut back by 3 bases and J by 0 bases. The germline CDR1 and CDR2 sequences are MNHEY and SMNVEV (reference sequence). The CDR3 is made up of 16 amino acids. CDR3 loop: CASSLEGQGSNYGYTF. In DNA, the CDR3 is TGTGCCAGCAGTTTGGAGGGACAGGGTTCTAACTATGGCTACACCTTC.